This TCR beta chain appears in the sequencing data of a study of shared clonotypes between healthy human individuals. Study-wide points: Clonotypes that were shared across a handful of donors made up roughly 5% of naive CD4 clonotypes. Incompleteness in sorted-subset sequencing, despite large depth, was shown by rarefaction.

TCRdb keeps only in-frame clones here, not all; method: immunoSEQ multiplex PCR. The sample carries 600,000 or so clones, 95% to 98% recorded once. Trimming stripped 9 bases from V and 5 bases from J, with 14 bases between. This CDR3 is 13 amino acids long. Germline V gene lookup returns CDR1 ENHRY and CDR2 SYGVKD. On this clone itself: Its cognate antigen is unknown.

Naive CD8 isolation took CD45RO-negative cells positively selected for CCR7 and excluded terminally differentiated effector memory CD45RA+ cells. This TCR was recovered from a young man in good health. V and J are TRBV10-3 and TRBJ1-3, with D hard to call. Sequencing was done on a sample of naive CD8+ T cells sorted from blood. The CDR3 DNA sequence: TGTGCCATTTCAAGGACGGAGAGAAACACCATATATTTT. This sequence encodes CAISRTERNTIYF.